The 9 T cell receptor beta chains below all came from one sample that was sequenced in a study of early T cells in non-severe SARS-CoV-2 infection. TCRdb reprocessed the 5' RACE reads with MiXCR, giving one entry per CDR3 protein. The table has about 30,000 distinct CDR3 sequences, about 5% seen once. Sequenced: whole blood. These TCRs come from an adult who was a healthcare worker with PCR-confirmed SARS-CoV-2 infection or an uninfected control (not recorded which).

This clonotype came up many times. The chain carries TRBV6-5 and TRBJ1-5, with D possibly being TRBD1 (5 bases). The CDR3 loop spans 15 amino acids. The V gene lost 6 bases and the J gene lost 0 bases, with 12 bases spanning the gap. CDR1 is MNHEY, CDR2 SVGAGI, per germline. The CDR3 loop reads CASSRQKGSNQPQHF. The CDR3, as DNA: TGTGCCAGCAGCCGACAGAAGGGTAGCAATCAGCCCCAGCATTTT.

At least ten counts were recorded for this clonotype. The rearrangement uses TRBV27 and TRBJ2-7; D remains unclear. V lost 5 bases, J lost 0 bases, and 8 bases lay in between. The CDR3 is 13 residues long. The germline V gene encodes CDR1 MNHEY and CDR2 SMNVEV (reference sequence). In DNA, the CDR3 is TGTGCCAGCAGTAGGTCCGACTCCTACGAGCAGTACTTC. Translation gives CASSRSDSYEQYF.

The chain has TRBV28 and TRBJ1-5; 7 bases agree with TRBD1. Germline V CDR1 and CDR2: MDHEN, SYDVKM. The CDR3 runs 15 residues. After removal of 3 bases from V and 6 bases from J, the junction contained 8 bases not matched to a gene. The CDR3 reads CASSFDRAGSQPQHF. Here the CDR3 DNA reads TGTGCCAGCAGTTTTGACAGGGCGGGTAGTCAGCCCCAGCATTTT. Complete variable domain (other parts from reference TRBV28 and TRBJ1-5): DVKVTQSSRYLVKRTGEKVFLECVQDMDHENMFWYRQDPGLGLRLIYFSYDVKMKEKGDIPEGYSVSREKKERFSLILESASTNQTSMYLCASSFDRAGSQPQHFGDGTRLSIL.

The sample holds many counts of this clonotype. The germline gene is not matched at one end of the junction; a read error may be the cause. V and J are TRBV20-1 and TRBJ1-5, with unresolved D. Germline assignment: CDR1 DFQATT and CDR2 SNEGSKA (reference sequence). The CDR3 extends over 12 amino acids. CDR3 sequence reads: CSAIRGNQPQHF. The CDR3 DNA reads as TGCAGTGCTATCCGGGGAAATCAACCCCAGCATTTT.

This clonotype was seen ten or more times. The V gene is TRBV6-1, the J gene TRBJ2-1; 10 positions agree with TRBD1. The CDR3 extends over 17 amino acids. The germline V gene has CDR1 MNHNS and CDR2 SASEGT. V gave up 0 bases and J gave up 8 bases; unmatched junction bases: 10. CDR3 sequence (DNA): TGTGCCAGCAGTGAAGCGGGGTGGGACAGGGGATTTGATGAGCAGTTCTTC. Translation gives CASSEAGWDRGFDEQFF.

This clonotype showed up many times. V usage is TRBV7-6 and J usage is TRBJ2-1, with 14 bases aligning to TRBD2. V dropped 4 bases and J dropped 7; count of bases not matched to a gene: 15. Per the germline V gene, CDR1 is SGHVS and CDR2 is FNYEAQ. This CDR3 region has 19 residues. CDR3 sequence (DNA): TGTGCCAGCAGCTCATTTAGCGGGACTAGCGGGAGTGGGTGGAATGAGCAGTTCTTC. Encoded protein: CASSSFSGTSGSGWNEQFF. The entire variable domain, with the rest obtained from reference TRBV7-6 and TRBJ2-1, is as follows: GAGVSQSPRYKVTKRGQDVALRCDPISGHVSLYWYRQALGQGPEFLTYFNYEAQQDKSGLPNDRFSAERPEGSISTLTIQRTEQRDSAMYRCASSSFSGTSGSGWNEQFFGPGTRLTVL.

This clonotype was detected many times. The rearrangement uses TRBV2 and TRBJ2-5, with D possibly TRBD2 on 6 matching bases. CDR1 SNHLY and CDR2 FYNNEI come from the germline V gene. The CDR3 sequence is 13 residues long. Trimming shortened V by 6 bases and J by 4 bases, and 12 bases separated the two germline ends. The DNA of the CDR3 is TGTGCCAGCAGCTGGAGGGGAGGAGAGACCCAGTACTTC. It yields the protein CASSWRGGETQYF. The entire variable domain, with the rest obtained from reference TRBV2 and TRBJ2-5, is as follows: EPEVTQTPSHQVTQMGQEVILRCVPISNHLYFYWYRQILGQKVEFLVSFYNNEISEKSEIFDDQFSVERPDGSNFTLKIRSTKLEDSAMYFCASSWRGGETQYFGPGTRLLVL.

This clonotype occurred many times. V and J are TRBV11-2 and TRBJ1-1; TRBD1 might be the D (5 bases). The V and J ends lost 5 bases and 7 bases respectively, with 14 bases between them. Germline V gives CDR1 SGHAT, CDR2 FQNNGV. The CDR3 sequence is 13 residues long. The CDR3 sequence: CASSPQGFGEAFF. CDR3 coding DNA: TGTGCCAGCAGCCCCCAGGGTTTCGGTGAAGCTTTCTTT.

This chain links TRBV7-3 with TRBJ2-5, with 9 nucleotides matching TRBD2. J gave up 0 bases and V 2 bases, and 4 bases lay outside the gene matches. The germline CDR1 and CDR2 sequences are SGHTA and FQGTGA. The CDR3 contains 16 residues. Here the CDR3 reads CASSLASGKYQETQYF. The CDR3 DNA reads TGTGCCAGCAGCTTAGCTAGCGGGAAATACCAAGAGACCCAGTACTTC.